The rows below give T cell receptor beta chains drawn from one sample of a study of cytomegalovirus exposure and HLA in healthy donors. TCRdb's table, derived via immunoSEQ multiplex PCR, lists solely in-frame clones and lacks some. The repertoire includes roughly 130,000 clones, 80% of them detected once, and 1% sits in the top ten. Sequencing used PBMCs. The receptors were gathered from a man between 40 and 49 years old in good health and CMV-seronegative. CDR3s include the opening cysteine and the closing phenylalanine or tryptophan. The order of the fields is J gene, V gene, D gene, clone size, CDR3 protein, CDR3 DNA. D genes are given only for firm matches. The size of a clone is reported for some rows only, either as once, few or many, or as a class for expanded clones.

j_gene: TRBJ1-5
v_gene: TRBV30
d_gene: NA
abundance: NA
CDR3aa: CAWSVLQYNQPQHF
CDR3nt: TGTGCCTGGAGTGTCTTGCAGTACAATCAGCCCCAGCATTTT

j_gene: TRBJ1-1
v_gene: TRBV18
d_gene: NA
abundance: few
CDR3aa: CASSPNGDTEAFF
CDR3nt: TGTGCCAGCTCACCGAACGGGGACACTGAAGCTTTCTTT

j_gene: TRBJ2-1
v_gene: TRBV5-5
d_gene: TRBD2
abundance: NA
CDR3aa: CASSTSGTSYNEQFF
CDR3nt: TGTGCCAGCAGCACCAGCGGGACTTCCTACAATGAGCAGTTCTTC

j_gene: TRBJ1-4
v_gene: TRBV11-2
d_gene: NA
abundance: NA
CDR3aa: CASSSRRSGEKLFF
CDR3nt: TGTGCCAGCAGCTCGCGACGTTCAGGGGAAAAACTGTTTTTT

j_gene: TRBJ2-6
v_gene: TRBV28
d_gene: NA
abundance: NA
CDR3aa: CASSLSRSGANVLTF
CDR3nt: TGTGCCAGCAGTTTATCGAGGTCCGGGGCCAACGTCCTGACTTTC

j_gene: TRBJ2-5
v_gene: TRBV19
d_gene: TRBD2
abundance: NA
CDR3aa: CASKIAGHQETQYF
CDR3nt: TGTGCCAGTAAAATAGCGGGGCACCAAGAGACCCAGTACTTC

j_gene: TRBJ2-7
v_gene: TRBV27
d_gene: TRBD2
abundance: once
CDR3aa: CASSTLAGANYEQYF
CDR3nt: TGTGCCAGCAGTACCCTAGCGGGAGCCAACTACGAGCAGTACTTC

j_gene: TRBJ1-3
v_gene: TRBV6-1
d_gene: TRBD1
abundance: NA
CDR3aa: CASSEEGTVRAGNTIYF
CDR3nt: TGTGCCAGCAGTGAAGAAGGGACAGTTCGCGCTGGAAACACCATATATTTT

j_gene: TRBJ1-1
v_gene: TRBV16
d_gene: TRBD1
abundance: NA
CDR3aa: CASSPPGQGNTEAFF
CDR3nt: TGTGCCAGCAGCCCACCGGGACAGGGCAACACTGAAGCTTTCTTT

j_gene: TRBJ1-5
v_gene: TRBV15
d_gene: NA
abundance: NA
CDR3aa: CATSRVPRAEQPQHF
CDR3nt: TGTGCCACCAGCAGAGTTCCCAGGGCAGAACAGCCCCAGCATTTT

j_gene: TRBJ2-7
v_gene: TRBV28
d_gene: NA
abundance: once
CDR3aa: CASSFLAYEQYF
CDR3nt: TGTGCCAGCAGTTTTCTTGCCTACGAGCAGTACTTC

j_gene: TRBJ2-5
v_gene: TRBV5-1
d_gene: TRBD2
abundance: NA
CDR3aa: CASSFRGGAEETQYF
CDR3nt: TGCGCCAGCAGCTTTCGCGGGGGGGCAGAAGAGACCCAGTACTTC

j_gene: TRBJ2-7
v_gene: TRBV28
d_gene: NA
abundance: NA
CDR3aa: CASRGTTYEQYF
CDR3nt: TGTGCCAGTCGCGGGACGACCTACGAGCAGTACTTC

j_gene: TRBJ2-2
v_gene: TRBV27
d_gene: NA
abundance: NA
CDR3aa: CASSLWGQNTGELFF
CDR3nt: TGTGCCAGCAGTTTATGGGGACAGAACACCGGGGAGCTGTTTTTT

j_gene: TRBJ2-7
v_gene: TRBV5-1
d_gene: NA
abundance: NA
CDR3aa: CASSLLWVGRRPYEQYF
CDR3nt: TGCGCCAGCAGCTTGCTTTGGGTGGGCAGGCGACCCTACGAGCAGTACTTC

j_gene: TRBJ2-5
v_gene: TRBV30
d_gene: NA
abundance: NA
CDR3aa: CAWSQYWETQYF
CDR3nt: TGTGCCTGGAGTCAGTATTGGGAGACCCAGTACTTC

j_gene: TRBJ1-3
v_gene: TRBV28
d_gene: NA
abundance: NA
CDR3aa: CAAHPGGHGGNTIYF
CDR3nt: TGTGCTGCCCACCCCGGGGGGCACGGAGGAAACACCATATATTTT

j_gene: TRBJ2-3
v_gene: TRBV30
d_gene: TRBD1
abundance: NA
CDR3aa: CAWSGDRRTDTQYF
CDR3nt: TGTGCCTGGAGTGGGGACAGGCGGACAGATACGCAGTATTTT

j_gene: TRBJ1-2
v_gene: TRBV6-4
d_gene: NA
abundance: few
CDR3aa: CASSEEQGVSYGYTF
CDR3nt: TGTGCCAGCAGTGAGGAACAGGGTGTGAGCTATGGCTACACCTTC

j_gene: TRBJ1-2
v_gene: TRBV7-9
d_gene: NA
abundance: NA
CDR3aa: CASSSGFYGYTF
CDR3nt: TGTGCCAGCAGCTCAGGGTTTTATGGCTACACCTTC

j_gene: TRBJ2-3
v_gene: TRBV18
d_gene: TRBD2
abundance: NA
CDR3aa: CASSLPGGGTDTQYF
CDR3nt: TGTGCCAGCTCACTACCGGGAGGGGGCACAGATACGCAGTATTTT

j_gene: TRBJ1-1
v_gene: TRBV28
d_gene: NA
abundance: once
CDR3aa: CASSLAGVGDTEAFF
CDR3nt: TGTGCCAGCAGTCTGGCAGGGGTAGGGGACACTGAAGCTTTCTTT

j_gene: TRBJ2-5
v_gene: TRBV5-1
d_gene: TRBD2
abundance: few
CDR3aa: CASTLSYTSTSGGQETQYF
CDR3nt: TGCGCCAGCACCCTCAGCTACACTTCGACTAGCGGGGGCCAAGAGACCCAGTACTTC

j_gene: TRBJ2-2
v_gene: TRBV28
d_gene: TRBD2
abundance: few
CDR3aa: CASSLGGANTGELFF
CDR3nt: TGTGCCAGCAGTTTAGGGGGGGCGAACACCGGGGAGCTGTTTTTT

j_gene: TRBJ2-2
v_gene: TRBV4-2
d_gene: TRBD2
abundance: once
CDR3aa: CASSLNRTSGGLLAPGELFF
CDR3nt: TGTGCCAGCAGCCTCAACAGGACTAGCGGGGGTCTATTGGCTCCCGGGGAGCTGTTTTTT

j_gene: TRBJ2-7
v_gene: TRBV7-9
d_gene: TRBD2
abundance: NA
CDR3aa: CASTTGGAYEQYF
CDR3nt: TGTGCCAGCACCACGGGAGGGGCCTACGAGCAGTACTTC

j_gene: TRBJ2-1
v_gene: TRBV2
d_gene: TRBD2
abundance: NA
CDR3aa: CASSGRRLAGGKDNEQFF
CDR3nt: TGTGCCAGCAGTGGCCGAAGACTAGCGGGAGGTAAAGACAATGAGCAGTTCTTC

j_gene: TRBJ2-5
v_gene: TRBV7-2
d_gene: NA
abundance: NA
CDR3aa: CASSFGQQETQYF
CDR3nt: TGTGCCAGCAGCTTTGGACAGCAAGAGACCCAGTACTTC

j_gene: TRBJ1-6
v_gene: TRBV5-1
d_gene: NA
abundance: NA
CDR3aa: CASSFDGTPNSPLHF
CDR3nt: TGCGCCAGCAGCTTTGATGGGACACCAAATTCACCCCTCCACTTT

j_gene: TRBJ2-5
v_gene: TRBV5-6
d_gene: TRBD2
abundance: few
CDR3aa: CASSLDGGAQETQYF
CDR3nt: TGTGCCAGCAGCTTGGACGGGGGGGCCCAAGAGACCCAGTACTTC

j_gene: TRBJ2-7
v_gene: TRBV5-1
d_gene: TRBD1
abundance: NA
CDR3aa: CASSAGTGGYEQYF
CDR3nt: TGCGCCAGCAGCGCCGGGACAGGCGGGTACGAGCAGTACTTC

j_gene: TRBJ2-5
v_gene: TRBV6-1
d_gene: TRBD1
abundance: NA
CDR3aa: CASSVDRVQETQYF
CDR3nt: TGTGCCAGCAGTGTGGACAGGGTCCAAGAGACCCAGTACTTC

j_gene: TRBJ1-1
v_gene: TRBV7-8
d_gene: TRBD1
abundance: NA
CDR3aa: CASSPGDRGILNTEAFF
CDR3nt: TGTGCCAGCAGCCCGGGGGACAGGGGGATTTTGAACACTGAAGCTTTCTTT

j_gene: TRBJ1-6
v_gene: TRBV5-1
d_gene: NA
abundance: NA
CDR3aa: CASSFTDEGNNSPLHF
CDR3nt: TGCGCCAGCAGCTTTACAGATGAGGGCAACAATTCACCCCTCCACTTT

j_gene: TRBJ2-3
v_gene: TRBV4-2
d_gene: TRBD2
abundance: few
CDR3aa: CASSQEGGRADTQYF
CDR3nt: TGTGCCAGCAGCCAAGAAGGAGGGAGGGCAGATACGCAGTATTTT

j_gene: TRBJ2-1
v_gene: TRBV5-1
d_gene: TRBD1
abundance: NA
CDR3aa: CASSLALGQGINEQFF
CDR3nt: TGCGCCAGCAGCTTGGCCTTAGGACAGGGGATCAATGAGCAGTTCTTC

j_gene: TRBJ2-1
v_gene: TRBV30
d_gene: NA
abundance: NA
CDR3aa: CAWIQYNEQFF
CDR3nt: TGTGCCTGGATTCAGTACAATGAGCAGTTCTTC

j_gene: TRBJ1-2
v_gene: TRBV5-1
d_gene: TRBD1
abundance: once
CDR3aa: CASRTGTGNYGYTF
CDR3nt: TGCGCCAGCAGGACCGGGACAGGGAACTATGGCTACACCTTC

j_gene: TRBJ1-3
v_gene: TRBV12-5
d_gene: NA
abundance: NA
CDR3aa: CASMTGAGNTIYF
CDR3nt: TGTGCTAGTATGACAGGTGCTGGAAACACCATATATTTT

j_gene: TRBJ2-1
v_gene: TRBV11-2
d_gene: NA
abundance: few
CDR3aa: CASSPRWRLNEQFF
CDR3nt: TGTGCCAGCAGCCCAAGGTGGAGGCTCAATGAGCAGTTCTTC

j_gene: TRBJ1-5
v_gene: TRBV14
d_gene: NA
abundance: NA
CDR3aa: CASSIRPKWAPVYSNQPQHF
CDR3nt: TGTGCCAGCAGCATACGACCGAAATGGGCCCCCGTCTATAGCAATCAGCCCCAGCATTTT